Listed below are T cell receptor beta chains from one sample, sequenced in a study of T cells in Graves' hyperthyroidism and ophthalmopathy. TCRdb analysed the multiplex PCR reads with MiXCR anew, one entry per CDR3 protein. The table includes approximately 520,000 distinct CDR3 sequences, around 21% detected once. Source material: blood. The receptors derive from a man aged 18-30 years with Graves' hyperthyroidism. CDR3s include the opening cysteine and the closing phenylalanine or tryptophan. The D gene is left open where the match is weak. Clone size appears in some rows only: once, few, many, or a class for an expanded clone.

v_call	clone_size	j_call	d_call	cdr3_nt	cdr3_aa
TRBV2	many	TRBJ1-5	TRBD1	TGTGCCAGCAGGGGGACAGGGTTGTATAGCAATCAGCCCCAGCATTTT	CASRGTGLYSNQPQHF
TRBV6-1	many	TRBJ1-1	TRBD1	TGTGCCAGCAGTCTCGGCGGGACAGCGCGGGGCTTT	CASSLGGTARGF
TRBV7-9	many	TRBJ1-1	.	TGTGCCAGCAGCCTGACAGAAAGCACTGAAGCTTTCTTT	CASSLTESTEAFF
TRBV11-2	many	TRBJ2-5	TRBD2	TGTGCCAGCAGCCCAATCGGGGGGTCAGGGACCCAGTACTTC	CASSPIGGSGTQYF
TRBV2	.	TRBJ2-2	.	TGTGTCAGCAGTGAAGCGCAAGGAGTCGGGGAGCTGTTTTTT	CVSSEAQGVGELFF
TRBV28	.	TRBJ2-5	.	TGTGCCAGCAGCCCGTTTAGGTTTAGCCAGGGGTCACAAGAGACCCAGTACTTC	CASSPFRFSQGSQETQYF
TRBV27	many	TRBJ2-7	.	TGTGCCAGCAGTTTAAGACGGTGGACAGAAGGCTACGAGCAGTACTTC	CASSLRRWTEGYEQYF
TRBV30	many	TRBJ2-2	.	TGTGCCTGGAGTGTTGGCGGGGAGCTGTTTTTT	CAWSVGGELFF
TRBV28	many	TRBJ2-5	TRBD2	TGTGCCAGCAGGGGGGACTCCTGGGAGGGAGAGACCCAGTACTTC	CASRGDSWEGETQYF
TRBV7-2	few	TRBJ2-3	.	TGTGCCGCCGCCGAGAGCAGCACAGATACGCAGTATTTT	CAAAESSTDTQYF
TRBV2	many	TRBJ1-1	.	TGTGCCAGCAGTGAACGTCTTAGGTGGGCCACTGAAGCTTTCTTT	CASSERLRWATEAFF
TRBV28	many	TRBJ1-1	.	TGTGCCAGTCGCGATCGTGAAGCTTTCTTT	CASRDREAFF
TRBV29-1	many	TRBJ2-7	TRBD1	TGCAGCGTTGAAAGTACAGGGGGCCATTACGAGCAGTACTTC	CSVESTGGHYEQYF
TRBV7-2	many	TRBJ2-2	.	TGTGCCAGCCCCAGGACTCGTCAGGACCATATCACCGGGGAGCTGTTTTTT	CASPRTRQDHITGELFF
TRBV28	many	TRBJ1-1	TRBD1	TGTGCCAGTAACCGGGACAGTGAAGCTTTCTTT	CASNRDSEAFF
TRBV19	.	TRBJ2-2	TRBD2	TGTGCCAGTGCTAGCGGGGGATACACCGGGGAGCTGTTTTTT	CASASGGYTGELFF
TRBV6-1	many	TRBJ2-5	TRBD2	TGTGCCAGCAACTCCGGACTAGCGGGGACCCGGAAGACCCAGTACTTC	CASNSGLAGTRKTQYF
TRBV19	.	TRBJ1-1	.	TGTGCCAGTACCACTATTACCGGGGGGTTCGCTGAAGCTTTCTTT	CASTTITGGFAEAFF
TRBV20-1	.	TRBJ2-2	TRBD2	TGCAGTGCTAGAGACTCTAGCGGCACCGGGGAGCTGTTTTTT	CSARDSSGTGELFF
TRBV28	.	TRBJ1-2	TRBD1	TGTGCCAGCAGTCAGGGGGCAAAGGGCTACACCTTC	CASSQGAKGYTF
TRBV20-1	.	TRBJ1-1	.	TGCAGTGCTAGAGAGGTGGCCTATCCGTTCTTT	CSAREVAYPFF
TRBV27	few	TRBJ2-2	.	TGTGCCAGCACAGGCCCCTTTAGTCCCGGGGAGCTGTTTTTT	CASTGPFSPGELFF